Sequencing of this T cell receptor (beta chain) was carried out in a study of metastatic and nonmetastatic thyroid tumors. Study observations and caveats: It was reportedly found that TCR beta diversity was significantly higher in malignant thyroid tumors than in benign nodules, a difference seen in both blood and tumor samples.

The germline V gene encodes CDR1 SGHAT and CDR2 FQNNGV. V was pared by 4 bases and J by 5 bases, with 13 bases of the junction left unmatched. There are 17 residues in the CDR3. A note on this clone: Its antigen is not identified.

Until they underwent thyroid surgery, no patient had received any treatment. Under the authors' procedure: The distant-metastasis classifier for papillary thyroid cancer was built from CDR3 differences across clinicopathological groups. Using MiXCR, TCRdb re-called clones from the PCR reads. The V and J calls shown here were made by TCRdb, not taken from the authors' results. The sample holds about 13,000 clones, under 30% seen once. This clonotype was obtained from a male donor with papillary thyroid cancer or a benign thyroid nodule (not recorded which). Some clones in this sample may be carry-over from other donors' samples. Sequencing used blood. The V gene is TRBV11-2, the J gene TRBJ1-2; 10 nucleotides align to TRBD1. CDR3: CASSSPKRDRGRYGYTF. In DNA, the CDR3 is TGTGCCAGCAGCTCCCCTAAACGGGACAGGGGACGGTATGGCTACACCTTC.